One sample yielded the 9 T cell receptor beta chains listed below, sequenced in a study of T cell repertoires in cytomegalovirus infection. TCRdb used MiXCR to reprocess the reads, holding one entry per CDR3 protein. The table records around 310,000 distinct CDR3 sequences, under 20% of them present only once. Sequenced sample: PBMCs. These receptors all come from a human donor in good health (CMV status not recorded). Some clones in this sample may be carry-over from other donors' samples.

This clonotype appeared many times. J is TRBJ1-2 and V is TRBV12-5, with D unclear. From germline, CDR1 is LGHNT and CDR2 FRNRAP. Trimming removed 0 bases at V and 7 bases at J, with 12 bases between. The CDR3 has 14 amino acids. The CDR3: CASGLVHLTGGYTF. The CDR3 DNA follows: TGTGCTAGTGGTTTGGTACACTTAACCGGTGGCTACACCTTC.

The CDR3 sequence: CASSPYSGASTDTQYF. The CDR3 DNA sequence: TGTGCCAGCAGCCCCTACAGCGGGGCGAGCACAGATACGCAGTATTTT. The V gene is TRBV5-4, the J gene TRBJ2-3; 7 bases are shared with TRBD2. Germline lookup yields CDR1 SGHNT and CDR2 YYREEE (reference sequence). The J segment lost 0 bases and the V segment lost 4 bases, leaving 8 bases of the junction unmatched. The CDR3 is 16 amino acids.

This clonotype was counted many times. The V and J genes are TRBV4-1 and TRBJ2-1; D not resolved. Trimming left V 2 bases short and J 2 bases short, with 13 bases between. CDR3 length: 16 residues. CDR1 and CDR2 from the germline V gene are MGHRA and YSYEKL. The CDR3, as DNA: TGCGCCAGCAGCCAACCGGCCGTCCCACCCTACAATGAGCAGTTCTTC. Residues: CASSQPAVPPYNEQFF.

This clonotype was found many times. The genes are TRBV7-3 and TRBJ1-1; no firm D call. Germline CDR1 and CDR2: SGHTA and FQGTGA. The CDR3 contains 14 residues. The V end was cut by 3 bases, the J end by 3 bases, with 11 bases between. As DNA, the CDR3 is TGTGCCAGCAGCTTCGCTGGGGTTGACACTGAAGCTTTCTTT. Translated, it gives CASSFAGVDTEAFF.

There are many counts of this clonotype. The chain combines TRBV7-2 with TRBJ1-2, with TRBD1 as a possible D gene (6 bases). V lost 5 bases and J lost 4, with 20 bases in between. Germline V lookup: CDR1 SGHTA, CDR2 FQGNSA. This CDR3 contains 16 residues. For the CDR3, the DNA is TGTGCCAGCAGCCCCCGGGAGGGGGTCTTGGGCTATGGCTACACCTTC. Amino acid sequence: CASSPREGVLGYGYTF.

As regards this clonotype: A much larger clone sits a single nucleotide away, making a read error possible. The chain joins TRBV28 to TRBJ2-3; tentatively, D is TRBD1 (5 bases). Germline V gene lookup returns CDR1 MDHEN and CDR2 SYDVKM. V lost 6 bases and J lost 4, with 23 bases in between. The CDR3 loop spans 17 amino acids. The CDR3 DNA reads as TGTGCCAGCAGACCCGTCACCCACGGAAAGGGGCCAGATACGCAGTATTTT. Translated, it gives CASRPVTHGKGPDTQYF.

This clonotype was recorded many times. The chain combines TRBV7-2 with TRBJ2-1; D uncertain. CDR1 and CDR2 from the germline V gene are SGHTA and FQGNSA. V shed 3 bases and J shed 12 bases, with 12 bases lying between them. The CDR3 is 12 residues long. The CDR3 region is CASSLTPPRQFF. CDR3 sequence (DNA): TGTGCCAGCAGCTTGACCCCCCCGCGGCAGTTCTTC.

This clonotype showed up many times. The genes are TRBV7-2 and TRBJ1-4; D call uncertain. V was clipped by 5 bases and J by 0 bases, with 4 bases between them. The germline V gene encodes CDR1 SGHTA and CDR2 FQGNSA. The CDR3 contains 13 residues. The CDR3 reads CASSRATNEKLFF. For the CDR3, the DNA is TGTGCCAGCAGCAGAGCAACTAATGAAAAACTGTTTTTT.

This clonotype was counted at least ten times. This chain links TRBV7-2 with TRBJ2-2, with no clear D. The germline V gene encodes CDR1 SGHTA and CDR2 FQGNSA. V lost 5 bases and J 0 bases, leaving 10 bases between the germline ends. This CDR3 has 15 residues. CDR3 sequence: CASSTPTANTGELFF. The CDR3 DNA sequence: TGTGCCAGCAGCACTCCTACGGCGAACACCGGGGAGCTGTTTTTT.